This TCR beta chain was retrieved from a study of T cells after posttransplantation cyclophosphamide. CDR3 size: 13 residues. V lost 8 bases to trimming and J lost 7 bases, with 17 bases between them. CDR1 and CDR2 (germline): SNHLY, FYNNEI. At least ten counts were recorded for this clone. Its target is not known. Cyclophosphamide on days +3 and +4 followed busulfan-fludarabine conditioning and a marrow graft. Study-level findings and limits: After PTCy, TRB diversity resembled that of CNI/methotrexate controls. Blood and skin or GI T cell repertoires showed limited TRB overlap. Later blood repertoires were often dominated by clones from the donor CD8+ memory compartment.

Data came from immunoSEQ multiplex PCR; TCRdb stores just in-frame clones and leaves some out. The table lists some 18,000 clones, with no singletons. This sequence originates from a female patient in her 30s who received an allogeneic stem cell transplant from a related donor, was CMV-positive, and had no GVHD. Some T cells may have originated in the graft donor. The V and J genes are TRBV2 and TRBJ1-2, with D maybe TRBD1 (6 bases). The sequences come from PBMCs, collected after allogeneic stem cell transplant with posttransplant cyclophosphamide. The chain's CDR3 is CASGGGRLFGYTF. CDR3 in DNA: TGTGCCAGCGGGGGCGGGCGCCTATTTGGCTACACCTTC. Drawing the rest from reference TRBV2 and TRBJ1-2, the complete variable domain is EPEVTQTPSHQVTQMGQEVILRCVPISNHLYFYWYRQILGQKVEFLVSFYNNEISEKSEIFDDQFSVERPDGSNFTLKIRSTKLEDSAMYFCASGGGRLFGYTFGSGTRLTVV.